This T cell receptor (beta chain) was captured in a study of blood T cell repertoires in COVID-19. Study as a whole: Acute-phase and convalescent COVID-19 samples originated in the United States, Italy and Spain. Nucleic acid was either cDNA or gDNA, and it came from T cells, B-cell-depleted T cells, or PBMCs.

This CDR3 contains 17 residues. V lost 5 bases and J lost 6, with 24 bases in between. Germline V gives CDR1 SGHRS, CDR2 YFSETQ. Per the original methods: Reference gene primer amplification in the assay estimated nucleated cell counts. Method: immunoSEQ multiplex PCR; TCRdb's copy keeps in-frame clones and lacks some. The D gene and trimming were derived from the DNA, and the V and J assignments and clone size from that table. The repertoire holds tens of thousands of clones, with 65% to 90% as singletons. This clonotype was sampled from a man in his fifties or sixties with acute or convalescent COVID-19. The sequencing input was peripheral blood. The chain is built from TRBV5-1 and TRBJ2-1; D perhaps matches TRBD2 (5 bases). Written as DNA, the CDR3 is TGCGCCAGCAGGACTTCCTCGGGATCCGCAGCGATCAATGAGCAGTTCTTC. This encodes CASRTSSGSAAINEQFF.